The T cell receptor (beta chain) under discussion was sequenced for a study of Tregs in tolerant kidney transplant recipients. General study results and limits: Validation in larger populations is needed because few patients were studied. Activated donor B cell expansion appeared to reveal the most relevant donor-specific TCRbeta repertoire.

Thawed PBMCs were FACS-sorted into unstimulated CD4+CD25+CD127- regulatory T cells, CD4+CD25- non-regulatory cells, CD4 and CD8 cells. Comment on this clone: What it binds is not known.

Germline V gene data show CDR1 as SGDLS and CDR2 as YYNGEE. The CDR3 spans 15 residues. Trimming at V came to 4 bases and at J to 2 bases, leaving 5 bases not matched to a gene. Data came from immunoSEQ multiplex PCR; TCRdb stores just in-frame clones and leaves some out. In the table there are around 230,000 clones, about 80% of which are singletons. The rearrangement uses TRBV9 and TRBJ2-1; 8 bases agree with TRBD1. The sequence derives from a human donor in good health. Sequencing input: CD4+ T cells from blood. This chain's CDR3 is CASSTRQGTYNEQFF. CDR3 in DNA: TGTGCCAGCAGCACACGACAGGGGACCTACAATGAGCAGTTCTTC.